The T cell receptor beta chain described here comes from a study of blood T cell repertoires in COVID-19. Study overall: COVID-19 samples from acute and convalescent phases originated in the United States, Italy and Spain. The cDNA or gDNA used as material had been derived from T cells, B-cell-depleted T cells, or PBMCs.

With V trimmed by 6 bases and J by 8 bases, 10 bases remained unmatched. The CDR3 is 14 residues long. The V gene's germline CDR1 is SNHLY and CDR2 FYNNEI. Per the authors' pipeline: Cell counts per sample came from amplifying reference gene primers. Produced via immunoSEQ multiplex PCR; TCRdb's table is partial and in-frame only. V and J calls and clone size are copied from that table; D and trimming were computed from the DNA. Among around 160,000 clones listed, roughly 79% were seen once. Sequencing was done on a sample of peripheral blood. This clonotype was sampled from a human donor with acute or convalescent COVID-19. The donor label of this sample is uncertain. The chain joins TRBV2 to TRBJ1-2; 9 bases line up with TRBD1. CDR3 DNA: TGTGCCAGCAGCCCCGACCGGACAGGGGCCGGCTACACCTTC. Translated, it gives CASSPDRTGAGYTF.